This T cell receptor beta chain was identified in a study of shared clonotypes between healthy human individuals (dated by TCRdb to 2020 to 2022). At the level of the whole study: The cohort included three men and a couple of women between 18 and 49 years of age. Between about 0.8 and 8.9 billion PBMCs per donor were obtained by leukapheresis. Blood TCR repertoires of a handful of healthy adults were deeply sequenced to estimate repertoire size and the extent of clonotype sharing between individuals. For each donor, three plates each were used for CD4 naive and CD4 memory, two plates were used for CD8 naive, and one plate was used for CD8 memory. To increase sequencing depth and limit assay-specific biases, TCR repertoire library preparation and sequencing were carried out by different laboratories using diverse techniques.

This clone was observed many times. Its binding antigen is unknown. Per-nucleotide qualities are absent, and no much larger clonotype sits a single base away. The donors were healthy, HIV-negative adults with no recently reported acute infections or vaccinations. All donors were Caucasian adults living in Nashville, Tennessee, USA. Magnetic negative selection was used to enrich CD4+ T cells, after which naive cells were positively selected on CD45RA and the negative fraction became the memory subset. Blood was collected by leukapheresis, and PBMCs were isolated by Ficoll-Histopaque density gradient centrifugation and then cryopreserved in liquid nitrogen vapor phase. Purity and quantity of every magnetically sorted T cell population were checked by analytical flow cytometry. From each sorted fraction, genomic DNA was isolated and quantified by UV absorbance on a Nanodrop 2000c. Using the deep immunoSEQ assay, multiplex PCR amplified TCR CDR3 regions from genomic DNA. For each cell subset, the extracted genomic DNA was distributed evenly across all wells of several immunoSEQ 96-well plates, and each plate served as one replicate. For sorted subsets, about 210 ng of genomic DNA, equivalent to roughly 33,000 T cell genomes, went into each replicate PCR. Purified libraries were measured with a Qubit 3.0 fluorometer, size-checked on a Bioanalyzer 2100, and measured again with the KAPA Library Quantification kit. Every immunoSEQ 96-well plate was sequenced on a separate single-read 150-cycle Illumina NextSeq 550 flow cell. Per the authors' processing: The immunoSEQ output contained only junctional sequences without quality scores, so filtering could not match that applied to full-length reads. To assign V/J genes and CDR3, sequences were annotated using PyIR, a Python wrapper for IgBLAST v1.9, with IMGT germline references. Any read was removed if the V/J assignment was weak (E-value above 1e-6), the CDR3 was missing, or the read contained stop codons, out-of-frame junctions, or ambiguous translated residues. V3J clonotypes were defined by identical inferred V gene, J gene, and CDR3 amino acid sequence. The percentage overlap between two repertoires was calculated by dividing the number of shared unique clonotypes by the size of the smaller repertoire. Richness of each repertoire was evaluated using RTK rarefaction, the Chao1 estimator, and Recon v2.1 estimates of unobserved clonotypes. For all TCRbeta clonotypes obtained by the gDNA method from several donors, generation probabilities were computed with OLGA. TCRdb holds this immuneACCESS table with in-frame rearrangements only. Some clones are missing; in checked studies, unresolved V genes explain under half, and the rest has no known cause. V and J calls and clone size are those listed in that table; D and trimming were worked out from the DNA. Across this sample there are approximately 330,000 clones, with 73% seen only once. The top ten hold more than 9% of the sample.

What the research found in general, with its limitations: Across a handful of donors, approximately 5% of naive CD4, 3% to 3.5% of naive CD8, under 2.5% of memory CD4, and 0.3% to 0.45% of memory CD8 clonotypes were shared. The genetic and exposure-history diversity represented was limited by the small number of donors. Pairwise subsampling led to the expectation that sequencing depth would affect the degree of clonotype sharing among donors. Sampling was limited to blood, and TCR repertoires in tissue likely differ from TCR repertoires in blood. Larger estimated clonotype richness was generally found for naive subsets than for memory subsets. Clonotypes shared by all four sorted-subset donors showed higher generation probabilities than non-shared clonotypes. Rarefaction of sorted-subset datasets indicated incomplete sequencing despite the large sequencing depth.

From the cysteine through the phenylalanine, the CDR3 covers 17 amino acids. CDR3 DNA is the only sequence kept; it has 51 bases, read in frame from the first base. From V the trimming removes 2 bases and from J it removes 5 bases, while the gene matches leave 12 bases of the junction unaccounted for. From the germline V gene, CDR1 is SGHVS and CDR2 is FQNEAQ. The chain links TRBV7-8 with TRBJ2-5, with 9 bases matching TRBD2. Sequenced material: memory CD4+ T cells sorted from blood. Per the publication, the cell subset or site label means: CD45RA-negative fraction. This TCR came from a young man in good health. The CDR3 region has the sequence CASSLPVAGVYGETQYF. The DNA sequence is TGTGCCAGCAGCTTACCAGTAGCGGGAGTTTATGGGGAGACCCAGTACTTC.